A selection of T cell receptor beta chains follows, all from one sample in a study of human T cells and chemical hapten exposure. TCRdb independently ran MiXCR on the RACE reads; one entry per CDR3 protein. The sample has roughly 380,000 distinct CDR3 sequences, approximately 5.1% seen once. Sample: whole blood, taken in connection with sensitization to the hapten diphenylcyclopropenone (DPC). The receptors shown here come from a woman aged 45-59 years with alopecia areata. Some clones in this sample may be carry-over from other donors' samples. The CDR3 runs from the conserved cysteine through the conserved F or W.

V: TRBV7-2; CDR3: CASSRMTSGTDTQYF
V: TRBV11-3; CDR3: CASSEGTGAEAFF
V: TRBV29-1; CDR3: CSVERFGLNTEAFF
V: TRBV5-6; CDR3: CASDTTGQETQYF
V: TRBV6-5; CDR3: CASGYGTSGGISYEQYF
V: TRBV25-1; CDR3: CASTGTEGQPQHF
V: TRBV20-1; CDR3: CSARDLSGAYYNEQFF
V: TRBV4-1; CDR3: CASSLHGTSSYEQYF
V: TRBV29-1; CDR3: CSVRPGDSYEQYF
V: TRBV2; CDR3: CASSRTGLNEQFF
V: TRBV12-3/TRBV12-4; CDR3: CASSPGQTNYGYTF
V: TRBV5-6; CDR3: CASSSGTGQTTDTQYF
V: TRBV6-1; CDR3: CASGERWTEAFF